Listed here is a single T cell receptor (beta chain). What it recognizes is unknown. These data come from a study of cytomegalovirus exposure and HLA in healthy donors. The V end was cut by 4 bases, the J end by 2 bases, with 12 bases between. The CDR3 length is 15 residues. Germline V gene sequence: CDR1 SNHLY, CDR2 FYNNEI. Study results and caveats: The study recorded 164 TCR beta chains that were cytomegalovirus-associated. Association of a missense DCLRE1C variant with TCR beta V- and J-gene trimming was reported in a later analysis.

PCR primers comprised 60 Vbeta and 13 Jbeta primers. In the original workflow: Later, tens of millions of unique TCR beta chains were counted in an analysis, and roughly 11 million of them were shared. Method: immunoSEQ multiplex PCR; TCRdb's copy keeps in-frame clones and lacks some. The V and J calls and clone size were taken over from that table, and D and trimming were inferred from the DNA. Of about 140,000 clones listed, roughly a tenth are singletons. Sequenced: PBMCs. The chain carries TRBV2 and TRBJ1-5; D gene unclear. The TCR comes from a male donor in good health and CMV-seronegative. The CDR3 loop reads CASSGSSGGNQPQHF. Written as DNA, the CDR3 is TGTGCCAGCAGTGGGAGCTCGGGAGGCAATCAGCCCCAGCATTTT.